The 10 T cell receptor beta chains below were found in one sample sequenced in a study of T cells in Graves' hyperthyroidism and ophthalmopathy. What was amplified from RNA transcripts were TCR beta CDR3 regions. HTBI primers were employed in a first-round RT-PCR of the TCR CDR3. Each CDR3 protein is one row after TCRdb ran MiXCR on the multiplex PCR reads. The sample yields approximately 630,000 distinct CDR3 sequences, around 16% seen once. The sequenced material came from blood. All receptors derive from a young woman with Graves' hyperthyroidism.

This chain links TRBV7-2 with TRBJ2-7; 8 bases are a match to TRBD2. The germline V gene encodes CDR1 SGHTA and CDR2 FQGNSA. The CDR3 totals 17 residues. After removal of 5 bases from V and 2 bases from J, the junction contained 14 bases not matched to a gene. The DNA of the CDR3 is TGTGCCAGCAGCCCGGGCCGGGGGACGGGAGGGACCTACGAGCAGTACTTC. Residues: CASSPGRGTGGTYEQYF.

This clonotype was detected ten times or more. The CDR3 loop is CSAQGQGATGVVDTQYF. CDR3 DNA sequence: TGCAGTGCTCAGGGCCAGGGGGCCACAGGGGTTGTAGATACGCAGTATTTT. J is TRBJ2-3 and V is TRBV20-1; 8 nucleotides line up with TRBD1. From germline, CDR1 is DFQATT and CDR2 SNEGSKA (reference sequence). This CDR3 region has 17 residues. The V gene end was trimmed by 5 bases and the J gene end by 5 bases; junction bases not matched to a gene: 18.

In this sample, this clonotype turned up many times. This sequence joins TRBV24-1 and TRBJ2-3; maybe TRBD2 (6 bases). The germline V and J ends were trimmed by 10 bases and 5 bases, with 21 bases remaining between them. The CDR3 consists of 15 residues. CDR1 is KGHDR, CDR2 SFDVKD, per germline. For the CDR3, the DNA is TGTGCCACTTCCGAGGGACTCCTCGGACAAGATACGCAGTATTTT. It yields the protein CATSEGLLGQDTQYF.

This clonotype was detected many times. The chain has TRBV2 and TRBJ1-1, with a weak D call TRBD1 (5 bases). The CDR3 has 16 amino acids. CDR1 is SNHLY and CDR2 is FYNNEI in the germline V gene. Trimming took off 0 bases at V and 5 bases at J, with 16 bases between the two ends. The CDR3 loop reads CASSEAPGYRGTEAFF. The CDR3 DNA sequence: TGTGCCAGCAGTGAAGCGCCGGGGTACCGGGGGACTGAAGCTTTCTTT.

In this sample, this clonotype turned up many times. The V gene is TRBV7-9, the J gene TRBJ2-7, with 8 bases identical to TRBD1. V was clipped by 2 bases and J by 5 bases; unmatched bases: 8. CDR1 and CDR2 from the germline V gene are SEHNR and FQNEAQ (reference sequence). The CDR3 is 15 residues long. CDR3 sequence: CASSLFTGGEDEQYF. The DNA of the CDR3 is TGTGCCAGCAGCTTATTTACAGGGGGTGAAGACGAGCAGTACTTC. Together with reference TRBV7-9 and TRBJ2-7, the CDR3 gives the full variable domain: DTGVSQNPRHKITKRGQNVTFRCDPISEHNRLYWYRQTLGQGPEFLTYFQNEAQLEKSRLLSDRFSAERPKGSFSTLEIQRTEQGDSAMYLCASSLFTGGEDEQYFGPGTRLTVT.

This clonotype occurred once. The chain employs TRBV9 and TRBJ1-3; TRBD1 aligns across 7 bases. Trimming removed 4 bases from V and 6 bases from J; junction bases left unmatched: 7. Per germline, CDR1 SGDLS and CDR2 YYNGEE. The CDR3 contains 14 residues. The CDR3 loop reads CASSSLTGENTIYF. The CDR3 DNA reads TGTGCCAGCAGCTCACTCACAGGGGAAAACACCATATATTTT.

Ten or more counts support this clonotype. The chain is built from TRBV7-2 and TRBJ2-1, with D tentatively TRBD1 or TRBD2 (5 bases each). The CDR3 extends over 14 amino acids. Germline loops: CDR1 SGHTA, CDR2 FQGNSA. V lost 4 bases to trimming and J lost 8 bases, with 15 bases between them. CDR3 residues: CASSYQGTGDEQFF. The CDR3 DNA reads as TGTGCCAGCAGCTATCAGGGAACCGGGGATGAGCAGTTCTTC.

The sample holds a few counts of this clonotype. The CDR3 DNA reads as TGTGCCAGCAGCCCTCACAGGGGAGGGAGCAATCAGCCCCAGCATTTT. Translating it yields CASSPHRGGSNQPQHF. The V gene is TRBV11-3, the J gene TRBJ1-5; 7 bases map to TRBD1. Germline assignment: CDR1 SGHNT and CDR2 YENEEA. The V segment lost 5 bases and the J segment 1 base; nucleotides outside the gene matches: 8. The CDR3 loop spans 16 amino acids.

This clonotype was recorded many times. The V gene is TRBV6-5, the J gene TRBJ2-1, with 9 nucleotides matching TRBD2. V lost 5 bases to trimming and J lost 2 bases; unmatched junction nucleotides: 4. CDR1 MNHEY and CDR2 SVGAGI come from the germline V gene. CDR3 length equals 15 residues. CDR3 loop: CASSPRTSAYNEQFF. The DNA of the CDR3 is TGTGCCAGCAGTCCACGGACTAGCGCCTACAATGAGCAGTTCTTC.

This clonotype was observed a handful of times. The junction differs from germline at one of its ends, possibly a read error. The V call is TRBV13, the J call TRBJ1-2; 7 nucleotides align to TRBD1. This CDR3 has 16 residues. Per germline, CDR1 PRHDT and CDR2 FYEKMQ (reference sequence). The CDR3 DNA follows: TGTGCCAGCAGCCCCTCGACCCACGACAGGGCCTATGGCTGCACCTTC. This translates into CASSPSTHDRAYGCTF.